Below are 10 T cell receptor beta chains sequenced from a single sample in a study of blood T cell repertoires in COVID-19. The assay was immunoSEQ multiplex PCR, and TCRdb's table has in-frame clones only and misses some. The repertoire includes about 350,000 clones, around 90% of them detected once, and roughly 3.5% sits in the top ten. Specimen: peripheral blood. Receptors were obtained from a woman younger than 30 who had recovered from COVID-19.

The V gene is TRBV3-1 (or the pseudogene TRBV3-2), the J gene TRBJ1-6; D possibly corresponds to TRBD1 (5 bases). Deletions cut 5 bases from V and 7 bases from J, with 18 bases between. This CDR3 is 16 amino acids long. CDR1 is LGHDT and CDR2 is YNNKEL in the germline V gene (reference sequence). This CDR3 is CASSEPSIGGNSPLHF. CDR3 coding DNA: TGTGCCAGCAGCGAACCCTCGATCGGGGGAAATTCACCCCTCCACTTT.

The J gene is TRBJ1-3, the V gene TRBV6-6; possibly TRBD1 for D (5 bases). This CDR3 region has 13 residues. CDR1 and CDR2 (germline): MNHNY, SVGAGI (reference sequence). The V gene lost 6 bases and the J gene lost 4 bases, with 10 bases spanning the gap. The CDR3 DNA is TGTGCCAGCAGGCCAGGGTCCGGAAACACCATATATTTT. It encodes CASRPGSGNTIYF.

V gene TRBV12-3 or TRBV12-4 combines with J gene TRBJ1-4; 7 bases map to TRBD1. This CDR3 region has 12 residues. V gave up 6 bases and J gave up 8 bases; unmatched junction bases: 3. The CDR3 is CASREQGEKLFF. The CDR3 nucleotides read TGTGCCAGCAGGGAACAGGGGGAAAAACTGTTTTTT.

The chain joins TRBV27 to TRBJ1-4; D unresolved. The CDR3 length is 13 residues. Germline V gene lookup returns CDR1 MNHEY and CDR2 SMNVEV (reference sequence). The V and J ends lost 8 bases and 5 bases respectively, with 12 bases between them. The CDR3 DNA reads TGTGCCAGCTCATATGGCCCCAATGAAAAACTGTTTTTT. Encoded protein: CASSYGPNEKLFF.

This clone was picked up one time. The chain combines TRBV10-3 with TRBJ2-3; D might be TRBD2 (5 bases). The V gene's germline CDR1 is ENHRY and CDR2 SYGVKD. CDR3 length: 12 amino acids. The ends were cut back, 3 bases at V and 6 bases at J, with 7 bases in the middle. The CDR3 DNA follows: TGTGCCATCAGTGATAGAGGGGATACGCAGTATTTT. Protein product: CAISDRGDTQYF.

The J gene is TRBJ2-7, the V gene TRBV24-1; D gene ambiguous. V lost 8 bases and J 4 bases, leaving 17 bases between the germline ends. CDR3 length: 14 amino acids. Germline-derived CDR1 and CDR2 are KGHDR and SFDVKD. CDR3 nucleotides: TGTGCCACCACCCCCGTGAACACAGCTTACGAGCAGTACGTC. Protein product: CATTPVNTAYEQYV.

The chain recombines TRBV27 with TRBJ1-5; D unresolved. Trimming removed 2 bases from V and 0 bases from J, with 5 bases in between. CDR1 is MNHEY, CDR2 SMNVEV, per germline (reference sequence). This CDR3 comprises 14 residues. CDR3 coding DNA: TGTGCCAGCAGTTTAGTCAGTAGCAATCAGCCCCAGCATTTT. This gives the protein CASSLVSSNQPQHF.

V and J are TRBV5-1 and TRBJ2-3; 14 nucleotides agree with TRBD2. Germline CDR1 is SGHRS and CDR2 is YFSETQ. The CDR3 spans 16 residues. Trimming took 7 bases from V and 2 from J; bases not matched to a gene: 6. CDR3: CASSTSGRGVTDTQYF. The CDR3 DNA reads TGCGCCAGCTCGACTAGCGGGAGGGGTGTCACAGATACGCAGTATTTT.

V is TRBV6-6 and J is TRBJ2-7; 9 positions agree with TRBD2. Germline loops: CDR1 MNHNY, CDR2 SVGAGI (reference sequence). The CDR3 is made up of 14 amino acids. The V segment lost 9 bases and the J segment 5 bases; nucleotides outside the gene matches: 11. DNA for the CDR3: TGTGCCAGTCGGACTAGCGCCTCAGGGAACGAGCAGTACGTC. It is translated as CASRTSASGNEQYV.

The gene calls are TRBV6-5 and TRBJ1-5; D remains unclear. The CDR3 is made up of 14 amino acids. Germline CDR1 is MNHEY and CDR2 is SVGAGI. Trimming stripped 6 bases from V and 2 bases from J, with 11 bases between. This chain's CDR3 is CASRPHGGNQPQHF. In nucleotides, the CDR3 is TGTGCCAGCAGACCTCACGGGGGCAATCAGCCCCAGCATTTT.